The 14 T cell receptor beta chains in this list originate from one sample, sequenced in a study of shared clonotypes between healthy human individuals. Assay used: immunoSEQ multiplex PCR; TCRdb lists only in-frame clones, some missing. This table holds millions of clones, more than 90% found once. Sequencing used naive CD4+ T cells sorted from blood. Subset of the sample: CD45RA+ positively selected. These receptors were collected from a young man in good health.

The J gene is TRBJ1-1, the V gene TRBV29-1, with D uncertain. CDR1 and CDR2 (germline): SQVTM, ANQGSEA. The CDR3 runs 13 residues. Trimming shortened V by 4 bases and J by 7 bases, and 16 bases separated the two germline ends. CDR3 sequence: CSVVMGSRNEAFF. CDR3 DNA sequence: TGCAGCGTTGTTATGGGTAGCAGAAATGAAGCTTTCTTT.

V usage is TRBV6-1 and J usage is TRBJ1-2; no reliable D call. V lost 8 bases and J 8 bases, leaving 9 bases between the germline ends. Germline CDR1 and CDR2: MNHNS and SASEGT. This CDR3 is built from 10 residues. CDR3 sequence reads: CASPGDGYTF. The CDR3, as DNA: TGTGCCAGCCCGGGAGACGGCTACACCTTC.

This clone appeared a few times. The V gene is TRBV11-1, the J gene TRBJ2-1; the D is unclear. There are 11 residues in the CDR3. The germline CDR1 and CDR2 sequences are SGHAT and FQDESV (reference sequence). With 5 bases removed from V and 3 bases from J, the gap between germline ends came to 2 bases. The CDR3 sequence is CASSHYNEQFF. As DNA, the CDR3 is TGTGCCAGCAGCCACTACAATGAGCAGTTCTTC. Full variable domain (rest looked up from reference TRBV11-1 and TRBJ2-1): EAEVAQSPRYKITEKSQAVAFWCDPISGHATLYWYRQILGQGPELLVQFQDESVVDDSQLPKDRFSAERLKGVDSTLKIQPAELGDSAMYLCASSHYNEQFFGPGTRLTVL.

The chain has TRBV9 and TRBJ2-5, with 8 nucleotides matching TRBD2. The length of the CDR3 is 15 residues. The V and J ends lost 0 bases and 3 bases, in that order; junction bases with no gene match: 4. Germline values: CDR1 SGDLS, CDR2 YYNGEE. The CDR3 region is CASSVGFSGKETQYF. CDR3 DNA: TGTGCCAGCAGCGTAGGATTTAGCGGGAAAGAGACCCAGTACTTC.

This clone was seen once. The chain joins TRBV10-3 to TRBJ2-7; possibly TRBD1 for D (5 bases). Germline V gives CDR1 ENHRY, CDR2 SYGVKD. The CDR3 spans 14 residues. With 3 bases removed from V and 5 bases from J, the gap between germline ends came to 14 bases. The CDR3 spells CAISDDSGLNEQYF. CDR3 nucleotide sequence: TGTGCCATCAGTGATGATTCAGGGCTCAACGAGCAGTACTTC.

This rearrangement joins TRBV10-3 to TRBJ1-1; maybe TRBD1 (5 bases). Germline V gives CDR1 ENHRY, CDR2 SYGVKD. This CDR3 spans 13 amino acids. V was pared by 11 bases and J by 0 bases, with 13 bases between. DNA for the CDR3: TGTGCCGTAAGGGGTCCCTTGAACACTGAAGCTTTCTTT. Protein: CAVRGPLNTEAFF.

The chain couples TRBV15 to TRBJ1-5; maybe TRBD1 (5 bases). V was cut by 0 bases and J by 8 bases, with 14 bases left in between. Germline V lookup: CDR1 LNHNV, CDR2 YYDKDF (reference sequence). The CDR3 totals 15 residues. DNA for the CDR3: TGTGCCACCAGCAGAGATCAATTGATGGGGGAGCCCCAGCATTTT. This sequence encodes CATSRDQLMGEPQHF.

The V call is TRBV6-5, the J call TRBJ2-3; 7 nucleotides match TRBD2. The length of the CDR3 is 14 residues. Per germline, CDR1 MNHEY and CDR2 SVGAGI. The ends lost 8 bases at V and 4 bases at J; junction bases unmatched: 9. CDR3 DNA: TGTGCCAGCTCCCGGACGGGGAGGGCAGATACGCAGTATTTT. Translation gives CASSRTGRADTQYF.

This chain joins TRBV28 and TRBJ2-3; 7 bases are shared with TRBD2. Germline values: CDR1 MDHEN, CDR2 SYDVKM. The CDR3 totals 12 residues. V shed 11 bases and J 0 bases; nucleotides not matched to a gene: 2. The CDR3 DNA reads TGTGCCCACGGGGGGAGCACAGATACGCAGTATTTT. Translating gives CAHGGSTDTQYF.

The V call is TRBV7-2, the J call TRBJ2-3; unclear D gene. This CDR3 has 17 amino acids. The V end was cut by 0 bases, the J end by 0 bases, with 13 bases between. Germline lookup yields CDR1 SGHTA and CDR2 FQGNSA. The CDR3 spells CASSLAARATSTDTQYF. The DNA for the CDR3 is TGTGCCAGCAGCTTAGCGGCTAGAGCGACTAGCACAGATACGCAGTATTTT. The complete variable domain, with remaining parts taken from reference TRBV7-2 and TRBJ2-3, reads GAGVSQSPSNKVTEKGKDVELRCDPISGHTALYWYRQSLGQGLEFLIYFQGNSAPDKSGLPSDRFSAERTGGSVSTLTIQRTQQEDSAVYLCASSLAARATSTDTQYFGPGTRLTVL.

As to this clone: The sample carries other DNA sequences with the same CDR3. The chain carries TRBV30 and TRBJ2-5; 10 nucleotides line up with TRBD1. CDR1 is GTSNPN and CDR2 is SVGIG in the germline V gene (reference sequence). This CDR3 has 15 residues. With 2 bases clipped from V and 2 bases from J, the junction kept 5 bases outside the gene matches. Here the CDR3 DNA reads TGTGCCTGGAGTTCGGGACAGGGGAGGCAAGAGACCCAGTACTTC. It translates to CAWSSGQGRQETQYF.

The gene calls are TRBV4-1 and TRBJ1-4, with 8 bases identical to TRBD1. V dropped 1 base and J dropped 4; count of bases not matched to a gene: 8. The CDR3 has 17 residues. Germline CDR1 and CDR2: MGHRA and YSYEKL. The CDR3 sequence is CASSQAPLTGVNEKLFF. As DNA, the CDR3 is TGCGCCAGCAGCCAAGCCCCCCTGACAGGGGTTAATGAAAAACTGTTTTTT.

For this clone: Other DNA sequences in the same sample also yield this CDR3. The CDR3 DNA sequence: TGCGCCAGCAGCCAAGTAAGAGGGACGGGAAGCTCCTACGAGCAGTACTTC. Translating gives CASSQVRGTGSSYEQYF. This rearrangement joins TRBV4-1 to TRBJ2-7; perhaps D is TRBD1 or TRBD2 (5 bases each). Germline V gene lookup returns CDR1 MGHRA and CDR2 YSYEKL. The CDR3 contains 17 residues. Trimming cost V 1 base and J 0 bases, with 16 bases left between them.

Written as DNA, the CDR3 is TGTGCCAGCAGCCGGAAAGGACTAGCGGGGCAGTACAATGAGCAGTTCTTC. It codes for CASSRKGLAGQYNEQFF. This chain uses TRBV5-6 with TRBJ2-1, with TRBD2 matching over 12 bases. Germline CDR1 and CDR2: SGHDT and YYEEEE. Unmatched junction bases numbered 9, after V lost 4 bases and J lost 4 bases. The CDR3 totals 17 residues.